What follows are 22 T cell receptor beta chains derived from one specimen sequenced in a study of T cell repertoires in cytomegalovirus infection. One entry per CDR3 protein results from TCRdb running MiXCR on the reads. This sample has 50,000 or so distinct CDR3 sequences, with around 21% found just once. Their antigens are not known. The input for sequencing was CD8+ T cells from cultured PBMCs, taken from culture after CMV antigen stimulation. The receptors here all came from a human donor in good health (CMV status not recorded). Some clones in this sample may be carry-over from other donors' samples.

This clonotype was found a few times. The V call is TRBV7-9, the J call TRBJ2-1, with D possibly matching TRBD1 (6 bases). The ends were cut back, 6 bases at V and 0 bases at J, with 12 bases in the middle. This CDR3 spans 15 amino acids. Germline V CDR1 and CDR2: SEHNR, FQNEAQ (reference sequence). CDR3 nucleotides: TGTGCCAGCAGTAGGACAGCTAGCTCCTACAATGAGCAGTTCTTC. This encodes CASSRTASSYNEQFF. The full variable domain, with the rest looked up from reference TRBV7-9 and TRBJ2-1, is DTGVSQNPRHKITKRGQNVTFRCDPISEHNRLYWYRQTLGQGPEFLTYFQNEAQLEKSRLLSDRFSAERPKGSFSTLEIQRTEQGDSAMYLCASSRTASSYNEQFFGPGTRLTVL.

The chain uses TRBV7-6 and TRBJ2-3; the D gene is possibly TRBD2 (5 bases). CDR1 is SGHVS and CDR2 is FNYEAQ in the germline V gene. Trimming pared 1 base from V and 2 bases from J, leaving 13 bases between. This CDR3 has 16 residues. In nucleotides, the CDR3 is TGTGCCAGCAGCTTAGAAGGGCTAGCCCTCACAGATACGCAGTATTTT. Its translation: CASSLEGLALTDTQYF.

This clonotype was counted at least ten times. The CDR3 DNA reads as TGTGCCAGCAGCCCCGTCTGGGTAGCGGGGACCTCATCGGGGGAGACCCAGTACTTC. This sequence encodes CASSPVWVAGTSSGETQYF. The rearrangement joins TRBV7-6 to TRBJ2-5, with 8 bases aligning to TRBD2. V gave up 5 bases and J gave up 5 bases; unmatched junction bases: 22. Per germline, CDR1 SGHVS and CDR2 FNYEAQ. This CDR3 region has 19 residues. The full variable domain, completed using reference TRBV7-6 and TRBJ2-5, is GAGVSQSPRYKVTKRGQDVALRCDPISGHVSLYWYRQALGQGPEFLTYFNYEAQQDKSGLPNDRFSAERPEGSISTLTIQRTEQRDSAMYRCASSPVWVAGTSSGETQYFGPGTRLLVL.

This rearrangement joins TRBV20-1 to TRBJ1-6; TRBD1 aligns across 9 bases. In germline, CDR1 is DFQATT, CDR2 SNEGSKA (reference sequence). CDR3 size: 14 residues. V shed 4 bases, J shed 10 bases, and the junction held 8 bases outside the gene matches. The CDR3 region has the DNA TGCAGTGCTATGGGGGACAGGGTTTTATCACCCCTCCACTTT. Amino acid sequence: CSAMGDRVLSPLHF.

The V gene is TRBV28, the J gene TRBJ2-7, with 9 bases fitting TRBD1. V lost 6 bases and J lost 3; bases outside the gene matches: 6. Germline lookup yields CDR1 MDHEN and CDR2 SYDVKM. The CDR3 has 14 residues. As DNA, the CDR3 is TGTGCCAGCAGCCATCGACAGGGGGGCTACGAGCAGTACTTC. This gives the protein CASSHRQGGYEQYF.

DNA of the CDR3: TGTGCCAGCAGCCAAGCGTACGAAACTCCCCTCCACTTT. It translates to CASSQAYETPLHF. J is TRBJ1-6 and V is TRBV3-1; D not certain. The germline V gene has CDR1 LGHDT and CDR2 YNNKEL (reference sequence). This CDR3 spans 13 amino acids. Trimming cost V 1 base and J 13 bases, with 11 bases left between them.

J is TRBJ2-5 and V is TRBV5-1; the match to TRBD1 covers 12 bases. In germline, CDR1 is SGHRS, CDR2 YFSETQ. The ends lost 6 bases at V and 1 base at J; junction bases unmatched: 7. This CDR3 region has 16 residues. This chain's CDR3 is CASIPGTGGFQETQYF. CDR3 nucleotide sequence: TGCGCCAGCATCCCGGGGACAGGGGGCTTCCAAGAGACCCAGTACTTC.

This clonotype was counted many times. This sequence joins TRBV6-1 and TRBJ1-2; D gene uncertain. Germline V CDR1 and CDR2: MNHNS, SASEGT. V was clipped by 4 bases and J by 2 bases, with 11 bases between them. The CDR3 extends over 14 amino acids. The CDR3 is CASSASVLNYGYTF. The CDR3 region has the DNA TGTGCCAGCAGTGCATCCGTCCTCAACTATGGCTACACCTTC.

This clonotype was seen ten or more times. The V and J genes are TRBV7-9 and TRBJ2-1, with 15 bases fitting TRBD2. The CDR3 covers 17 residues. Germline assignment: CDR1 SEHNR and CDR2 FQNEAQ (reference sequence). Trimming took 5 bases from V and 8 from J; bases not matched to a gene: 10. CDR3 residues: CASSPRHGLAGGDEQFF. For the CDR3, the DNA is TGTGCCAGCAGCCCCCGCCACGGACTAGCGGGAGGGGATGAGCAGTTCTTC.

This clonotype was observed many times. The chain carries TRBV27 and TRBJ2-1, with D possibly called TRBD1 or TRBD2 (5 bases each). Trimming shortened V by 2 bases and J by 0 bases, and 14 bases separated the two germline ends. The CDR3 extends over 17 amino acids. From germline, CDR1 is MNHEY and CDR2 SMNVEV (reference sequence). The DNA for the CDR3 is TGTGCCAGCAGTTTAGGGGTGTGGGGGAGCTCCTACAATGAGCAGTTCTTC. Translating it yields CASSLGVWGSSYNEQFF.

This clonotype was observed a few times. The V and J genes are TRBV4-1 and TRBJ2-7; the match to TRBD1 covers 7 bases. Trimming cost V 0 bases and J 2 bases; bases outside gene matches: 4. This CDR3 contains 15 residues. Germline CDR1 reads MGHRA; CDR2 reads YSYEKL. The CDR3 DNA reads TGCGCCAGCAGCCAAGAGGCCGGGACAGCCTACGAGCAGTACTTC. Protein product: CASSQEAGTAYEQYF.

The genes are TRBV29-1 and TRBJ2-2, with 9 bases identical to TRBD1. J was trimmed by 5 bases and V by 6 bases; bases with no gene match: 13. The CDR3 consists of 16 residues. Per the germline V gene, CDR1 is SQVTM and CDR2 is ANQGSEA. The CDR3 coding sequence is TGCAGCGTCGAACTTCCGGGACAGGGTATTACCGGGGAGCTGTTTTTT. Its translation is CSVELPGQGITGELFF.

The genes are TRBV4-3 and TRBJ2-7; 8 nucleotides align to TRBD2. Per germline, CDR1 LGHNA and CDR2 YSLEER. The V and J ends lost 2 bases and 6 bases, in that order; junction bases with no gene match: 18. The CDR3 runs 18 residues. CDR3 nucleotide sequence: TGCGCCAGCAGCCAACGCTTTATATTAGGACTAGCTTTCGCCGAGCAGTACTTC. It codes for CASSQRFILGLAFAEQYF.

This clonotype was seen ten or more times. The V gene is TRBV20-1, the J gene TRBJ2-7; a possible D gene is TRBD1 (5 bases). The CDR3 sequence is 13 residues long. Germline CDR1 reads DFQATT; CDR2 reads SNEGSKA (reference sequence). V lost 8 bases, J lost 0 bases, and 14 bases lay in between. For the CDR3, the DNA is TGCAGTTGCCCCGGTGACAGCTCCTACGAGCAGTACTTC. Its translation: CSCPGDSSYEQYF.

A few counts support this clonotype. The V and J genes are TRBV27 and TRBJ1-2; a possible D gene is TRBD1 (5 bases). Germline values: CDR1 MNHEY, CDR2 SMNVEV (reference sequence). Trimming removed 0 bases from V and 3 bases from J, with 11 bases in between. This CDR3 comprises 15 residues. DNA for the CDR3: TGTGCCAGCAGTTTATCCCGGGCAGGGTACTATGGCTACACCTTC. Translation gives CASSLSRAGYYGYTF.

The chain employs TRBV6-1 and TRBJ2-7; D is tentatively TRBD1 or TRBD2 (5 bases each). Looked up from germline, CDR1 is MNHNS and CDR2 is SASEGT. V lost 1 base and J lost 1, with 5 bases in between. This CDR3 has 13 residues. Here the CDR3 reads CASSEGGSYEQYF. CDR3 in DNA: TGTGCCAGCAGTGAAGGGGGGTCCTACGAGCAGTACTTC.

This clonotype has ten or more counts. The V and J genes are TRBV19 and TRBJ2-5; 11 bases are shared with TRBD2. Germline-derived CDR1 and CDR2 are LNHDA and SQIVND (reference sequence). The CDR3 covers 14 residues. V gave up 5 bases and J gave up 5 bases; unmatched junction bases: 4. The CDR3 spells CASSGSSGGETQYF. CDR3 sequence (DNA): TGTGCCAGTAGTGGTTCTAGCGGGGGGGAGACCCAGTACTTC.

The sample holds a few counts of this clonotype. This chain links TRBV12-3 or TRBV12-4 with TRBJ2-4, with D tentatively TRBD2 (6 bases). The ends were cut back, 3 bases at V and 1 base at J, with 19 bases in the middle. The CDR3 runs 18 residues. Written as DNA, the CDR3 is TGTGCCAGCAGTTTTTACGGGACGGGGGTCGGGGCCAAAAACATTCAGTACTTC. This codes for CASSFYGTGVGAKNIQYF.

The rearrangement joins TRBV6-6 to TRBJ2-5, with D perhaps TRBD1 (6 bases). CDR1 is MNHNY and CDR2 is SVGAGI in the germline V gene (reference sequence). The CDR3 consists of 16 residues. V lost 7 bases to trimming and J lost 3 bases, with 21 bases between them. In DNA, the CDR3 is TGTGCCAGCACCCTGTTGGGGGCGCCCCTAGAAGAGACCCAGTACTTC. Protein product: CASTLLGAPLEETQYF.

This clonotype came up many times. The chain is built from TRBV4-3 and TRBJ1-4; TRBD1 is a possible D gene (5 bases). This CDR3 has 14 residues. V shed 0 bases and J shed 8 bases, with 10 bases lying between them. Germline CDR1 LGHNA, CDR2 YSLEER. CDR3 sequence (DNA): TGCGCCAGCAGCCAAGACAGGGACGAGGAAAAACTGTTTTTT. Its protein product is CASSQDRDEEKLFF.

This clonotype was recorded at least ten times. V gene TRBV5-4 combines with J gene TRBJ1-2; D gene ambiguous. Germline values: CDR1 SGHNT, CDR2 YYREEE (reference sequence). The V end lost 5 bases, the J end lost 4 bases, and 15 bases lay between the germline ends. The CDR3 extends over 14 amino acids. The CDR3 DNA sequence: TGTGCCAGCAGGGACGGAACCTCCCTCTATGGCTACACCTTC. The encoded protein is CASRDGTSLYGYTF. The variable domain in full, with the rest retrieved from reference TRBV5-4 and TRBJ1-2, is ETGVTQSPTHLIKTRGQQVTLRCSSQSGHNTVSWYQQALGQGPQFIFQYYREEENGRGNFPPRFSGLQFPNYSSELNVNALELDDSALYLCASRDGTSLYGYTFGSGTRLTVV.

This clonotype was seen a few times. The V and J genes are TRBV11-2 and TRBJ2-3; the match to TRBD1 covers 9 bases. Germline lookup yields CDR1 SGHAT and CDR2 FQNNGV. This CDR3 comprises 14 residues. The J segment lost 5 bases and the V segment lost 6 bases, leaving 6 bases of the junction unmatched. The CDR3 DNA is TGTGCCAGCAGTTTGGGACAGGGTAAAGATACGCAGTATTTT. Protein: CASSLGQGKDTQYF.